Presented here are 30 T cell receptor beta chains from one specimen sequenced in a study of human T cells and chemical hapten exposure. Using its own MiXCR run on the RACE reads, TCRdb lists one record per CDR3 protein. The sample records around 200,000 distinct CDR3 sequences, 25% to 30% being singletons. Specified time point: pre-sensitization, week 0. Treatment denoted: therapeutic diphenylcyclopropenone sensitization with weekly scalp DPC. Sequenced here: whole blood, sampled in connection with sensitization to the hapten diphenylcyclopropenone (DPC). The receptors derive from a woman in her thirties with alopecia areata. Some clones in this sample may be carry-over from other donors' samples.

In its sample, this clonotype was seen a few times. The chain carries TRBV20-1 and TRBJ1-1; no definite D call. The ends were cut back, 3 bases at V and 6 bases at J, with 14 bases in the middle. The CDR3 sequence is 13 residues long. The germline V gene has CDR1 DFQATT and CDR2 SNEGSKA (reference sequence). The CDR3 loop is CSASGQILSEAFF. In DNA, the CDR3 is TGCAGTGCTAGTGGGCAGATCCTCTCTGAAGCTTTCTTT.

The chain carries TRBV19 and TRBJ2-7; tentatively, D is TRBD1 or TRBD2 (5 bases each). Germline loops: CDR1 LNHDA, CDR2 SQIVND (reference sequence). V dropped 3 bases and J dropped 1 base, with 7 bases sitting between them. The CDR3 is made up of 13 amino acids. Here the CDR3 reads CASSMGPSYEQYF. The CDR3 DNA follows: TGTGCCAGTAGTATGGGACCTTCCTACGAGCAGTACTTC.

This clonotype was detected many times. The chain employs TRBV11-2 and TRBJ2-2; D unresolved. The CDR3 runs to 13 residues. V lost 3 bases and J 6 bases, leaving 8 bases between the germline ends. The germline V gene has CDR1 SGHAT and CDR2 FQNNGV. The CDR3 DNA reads TGTGCCAGCAGCTTCCCATCTCCCGGGGAGCTGTTTTTT. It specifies CASSFPSPGELFF.

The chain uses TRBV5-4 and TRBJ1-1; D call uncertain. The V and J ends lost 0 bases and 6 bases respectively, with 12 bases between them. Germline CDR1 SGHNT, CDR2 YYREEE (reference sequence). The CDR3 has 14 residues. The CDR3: CASSLGGKDSEAFF. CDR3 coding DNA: TGTGCCAGCAGCTTGGGCGGGAAGGACTCTGAAGCTTTCTTT.

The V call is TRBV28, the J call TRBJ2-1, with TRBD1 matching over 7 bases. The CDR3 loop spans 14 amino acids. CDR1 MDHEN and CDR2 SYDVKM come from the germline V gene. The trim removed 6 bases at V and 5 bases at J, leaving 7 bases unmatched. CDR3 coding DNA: TGTGCCAGCAGAGTACCGGGACAGCACAATGAGCAGTTCTTC. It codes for CASRVPGQHNEQFF.

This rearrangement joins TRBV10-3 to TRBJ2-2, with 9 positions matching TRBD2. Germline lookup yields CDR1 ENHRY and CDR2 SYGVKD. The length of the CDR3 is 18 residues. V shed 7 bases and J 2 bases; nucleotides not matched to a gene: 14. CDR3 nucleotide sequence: TGTGCCATCACCTCATCACTCGGACTAGCGAACAACACCGGGGAGCTGTTTTTT. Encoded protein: CAITSSLGLANNTGELFF.

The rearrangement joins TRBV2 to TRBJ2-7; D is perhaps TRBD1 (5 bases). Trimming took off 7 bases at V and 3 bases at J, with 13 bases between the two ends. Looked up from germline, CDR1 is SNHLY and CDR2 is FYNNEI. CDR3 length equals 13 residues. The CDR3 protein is CASMTDSVYEQYF. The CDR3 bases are TGTGCCAGCATGACCGACAGTGTCTACGAGCAGTACTTC.

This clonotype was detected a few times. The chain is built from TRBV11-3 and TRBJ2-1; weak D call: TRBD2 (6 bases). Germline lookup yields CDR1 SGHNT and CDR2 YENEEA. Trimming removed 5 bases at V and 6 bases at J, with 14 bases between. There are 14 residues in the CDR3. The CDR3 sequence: CASSLPPGGNEQFF. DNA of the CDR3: TGTGCCAGCAGCCTGCCCCCCGGGGGCAATGAGCAGTTCTTC.

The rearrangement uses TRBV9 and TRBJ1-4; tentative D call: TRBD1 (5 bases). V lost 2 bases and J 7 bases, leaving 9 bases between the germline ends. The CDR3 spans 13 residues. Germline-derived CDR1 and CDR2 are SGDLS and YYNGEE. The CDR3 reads CASSVGTVEKLFF. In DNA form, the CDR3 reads TGTGCCAGCAGCGTGGGGACGGTTGAAAAACTGTTTTTT.

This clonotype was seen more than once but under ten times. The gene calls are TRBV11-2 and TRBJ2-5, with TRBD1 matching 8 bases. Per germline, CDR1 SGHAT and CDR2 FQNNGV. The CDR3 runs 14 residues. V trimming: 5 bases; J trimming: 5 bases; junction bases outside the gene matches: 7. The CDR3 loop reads CASSARTGFETQYF. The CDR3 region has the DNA TGTGCCAGCAGCGCCCGGACAGGGTTCGAGACCCAGTACTTC.

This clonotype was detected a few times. Written as DNA, the CDR3 is TGTGCCTCCAGGGACATAGGTGACAATCAGCCCCAGCATTTT. Translated: CASRDIGDNQPQHF. The chain couples TRBV10-3 to TRBJ1-5; maybe TRBD1 (6 bases). Trimming shortened V by 11 bases and J by 3 bases, and 17 bases separated the two germline ends. The length of the CDR3 is 14 residues. The germline gives CDR1 ENHRY, CDR2 SYGVKD.

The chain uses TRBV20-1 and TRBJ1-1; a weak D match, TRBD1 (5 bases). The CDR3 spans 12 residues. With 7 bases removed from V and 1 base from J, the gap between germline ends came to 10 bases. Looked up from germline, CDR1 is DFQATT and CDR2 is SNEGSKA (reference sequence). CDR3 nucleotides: TGCAGTGAATACGACAGGAACACTGAAGCTTTCTTT. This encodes CSEYDRNTEAFF.

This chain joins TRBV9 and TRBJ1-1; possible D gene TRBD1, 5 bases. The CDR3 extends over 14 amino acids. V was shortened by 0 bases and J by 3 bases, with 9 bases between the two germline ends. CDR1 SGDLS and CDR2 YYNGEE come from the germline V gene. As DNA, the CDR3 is TGTGCCAGCAGCGTAGGACAGTCCTACACTGAAGCTTTCTTT. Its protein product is CASSVGQSYTEAFF.

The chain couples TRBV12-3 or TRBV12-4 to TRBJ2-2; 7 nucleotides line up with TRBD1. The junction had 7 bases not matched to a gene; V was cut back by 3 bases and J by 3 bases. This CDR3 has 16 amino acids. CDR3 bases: TGTGCCAGCAGTTTTTACGGGACAGCTCACACCGGGGAGCTGTTTTTT. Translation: CASSFYGTAHTGELFF.

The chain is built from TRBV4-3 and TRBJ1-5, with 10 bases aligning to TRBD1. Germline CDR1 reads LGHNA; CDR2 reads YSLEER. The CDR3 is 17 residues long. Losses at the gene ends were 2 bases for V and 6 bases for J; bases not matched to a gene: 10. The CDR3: CASSQNPGQGNSQPQHF. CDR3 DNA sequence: TGCGCCAGCAGCCAAAACCCGGGACAGGGGAATAGTCAGCCCCAGCATTTT.

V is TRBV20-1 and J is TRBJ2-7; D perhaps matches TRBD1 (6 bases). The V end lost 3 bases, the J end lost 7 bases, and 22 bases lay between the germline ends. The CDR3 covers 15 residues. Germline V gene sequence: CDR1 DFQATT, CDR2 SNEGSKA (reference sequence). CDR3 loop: CSARGTQRSPWEQYF. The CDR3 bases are TGCAGTGCTAGGGGGACACAGCGGAGCCCCTGGGAGCAGTACTTC.

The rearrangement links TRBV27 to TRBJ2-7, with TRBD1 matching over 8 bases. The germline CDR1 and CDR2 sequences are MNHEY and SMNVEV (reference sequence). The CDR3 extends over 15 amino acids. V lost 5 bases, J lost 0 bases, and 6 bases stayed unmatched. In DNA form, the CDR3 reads TGTGCCAGCAGTCGCTACGGACAGGGCTCCTACGAGCAGTACTTC. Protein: CASSRYGQGSYEQYF.

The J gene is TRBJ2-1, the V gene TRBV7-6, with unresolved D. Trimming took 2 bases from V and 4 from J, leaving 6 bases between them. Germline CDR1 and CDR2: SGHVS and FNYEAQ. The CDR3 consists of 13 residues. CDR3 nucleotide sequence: TGTGCCAGCAGCTTAAACGAATACAATGAGCAGTTCTTC. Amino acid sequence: CASSLNEYNEQFF.

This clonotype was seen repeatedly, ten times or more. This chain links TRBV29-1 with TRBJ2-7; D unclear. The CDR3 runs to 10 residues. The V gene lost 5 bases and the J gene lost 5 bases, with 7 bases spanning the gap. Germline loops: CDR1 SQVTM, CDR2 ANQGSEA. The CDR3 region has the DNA TGCAGCGTTCAGGTTAACGAGCAGTACTTC. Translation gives CSVQVNEQYF.

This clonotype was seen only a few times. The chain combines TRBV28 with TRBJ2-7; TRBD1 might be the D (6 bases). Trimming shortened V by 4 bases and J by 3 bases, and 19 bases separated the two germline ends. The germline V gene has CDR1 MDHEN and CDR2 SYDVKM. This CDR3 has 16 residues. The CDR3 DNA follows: TGTGCCAGCAGTTCAGGACAGTCCGGGGTTGTCTACGAGCAGTACTTC. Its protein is CASSSGQSGVVYEQYF.

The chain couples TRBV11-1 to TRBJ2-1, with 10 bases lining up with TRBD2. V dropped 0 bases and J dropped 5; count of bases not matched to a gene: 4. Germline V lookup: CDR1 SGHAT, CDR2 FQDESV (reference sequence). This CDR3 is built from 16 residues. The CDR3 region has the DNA TGTGCCAGCAGCTTAGCGAGGACTAGCGGTGACAATGAGCAGTTCTTC. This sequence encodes CASSLARTSGDNEQFF.

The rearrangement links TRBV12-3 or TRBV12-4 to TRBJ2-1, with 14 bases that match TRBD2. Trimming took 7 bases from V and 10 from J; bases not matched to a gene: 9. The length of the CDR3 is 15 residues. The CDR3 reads CASTMGTSGRGEQFF. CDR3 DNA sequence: TGTGCCAGCACCATGGGGACTAGCGGGAGAGGGGAGCAGTTCTTC.

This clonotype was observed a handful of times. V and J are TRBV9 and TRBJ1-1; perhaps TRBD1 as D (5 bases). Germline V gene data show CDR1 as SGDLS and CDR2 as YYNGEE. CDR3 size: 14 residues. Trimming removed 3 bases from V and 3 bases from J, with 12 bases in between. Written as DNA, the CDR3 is TGTGCCAGCAGCGCAAGCGAGGGGTACACTGAAGCTTTCTTT. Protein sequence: CASSASEGYTEAFF.

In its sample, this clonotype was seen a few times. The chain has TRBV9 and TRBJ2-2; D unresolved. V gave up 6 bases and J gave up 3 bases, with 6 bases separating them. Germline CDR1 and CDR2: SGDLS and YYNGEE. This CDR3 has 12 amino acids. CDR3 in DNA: TGTGCCAGCACATTAGACACCGGGGAGCTGTTTTTT. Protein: CASTLDTGELFF.

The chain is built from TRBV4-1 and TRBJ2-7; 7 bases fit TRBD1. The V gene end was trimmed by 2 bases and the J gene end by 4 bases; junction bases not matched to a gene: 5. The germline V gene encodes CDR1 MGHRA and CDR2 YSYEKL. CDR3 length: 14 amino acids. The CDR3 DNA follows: TGCGCCAGCAGCCAACCGGGACAGATATACGAGCAGTACTTC. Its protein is CASSQPGQIYEQYF.

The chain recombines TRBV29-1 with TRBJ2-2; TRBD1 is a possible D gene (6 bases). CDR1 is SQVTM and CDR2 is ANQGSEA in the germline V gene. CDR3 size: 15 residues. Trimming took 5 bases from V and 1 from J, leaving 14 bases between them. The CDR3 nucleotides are TGCAGCGTTAACCTGCAGGGGTTGAACACCGGGGAGCTGTTTTTT. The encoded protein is CSVNLQGLNTGELFF.

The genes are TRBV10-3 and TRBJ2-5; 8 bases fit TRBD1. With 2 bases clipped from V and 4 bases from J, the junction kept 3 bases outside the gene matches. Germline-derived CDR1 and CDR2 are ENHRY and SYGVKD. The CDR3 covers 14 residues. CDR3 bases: TGTGCCATCAGTGAGCCCGACAGGGGAGAGACCCAGTACTTC. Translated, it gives CAISEPDRGETQYF.

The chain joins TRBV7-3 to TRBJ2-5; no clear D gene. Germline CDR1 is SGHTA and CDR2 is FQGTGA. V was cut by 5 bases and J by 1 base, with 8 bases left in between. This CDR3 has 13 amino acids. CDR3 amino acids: CASSPASQETQYF. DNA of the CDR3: TGTGCCAGCAGCCCCGCCTCCCAAGAGACCCAGTACTTC. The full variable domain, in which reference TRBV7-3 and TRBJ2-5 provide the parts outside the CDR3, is GAGVSQTPSNKVTEKGKYVELRCDPISGHTALYWYRQSLGQGPEFLIYFQGTGAADDSGLPNDRFFAVRPEGSVSTLKIQRTERGDSAVYLCASSPASQETQYFGPGTRLLVL.

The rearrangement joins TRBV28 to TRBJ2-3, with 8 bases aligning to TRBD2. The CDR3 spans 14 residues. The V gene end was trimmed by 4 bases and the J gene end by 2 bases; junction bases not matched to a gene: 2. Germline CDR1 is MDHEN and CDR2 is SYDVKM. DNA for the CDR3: TGTGCCAGCAGTTATAGCGGGACCACAGATACGCAGTATTTT. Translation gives CASSYSGTTDTQYF.

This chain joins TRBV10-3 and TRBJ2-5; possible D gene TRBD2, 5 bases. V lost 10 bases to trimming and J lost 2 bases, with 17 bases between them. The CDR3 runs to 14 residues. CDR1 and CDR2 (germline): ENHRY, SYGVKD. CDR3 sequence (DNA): TGTGCCACCACTCCGGGATCCTCTCAAGAGACCCAGTACTTC. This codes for CATTPGSSQETQYF.